These 24 T cell receptor beta chains originate from one sample sequenced in a study of blood T cell repertoires in COVID-19. Repertoires were generated with immunoSEQ multiplex PCR, while TCRdb's copy carries only in-frame clones and drops some. This table holds roughly 100,000 clones, about four fifths found once. Sample: peripheral blood. These receptors originate from a man older than 75 with acute or convalescent COVID-19.

Here the CDR3 DNA reads TGTGCCAGCAGTGAGGCCTGGACAGGAAATGAAAAACTGTTTTTT. Protein sequence: CASSEAWTGNEKLFF. The chain joins TRBV25-1 to TRBJ1-4; 7 nucleotides line up with TRBD1. The germline V gene encodes CDR1 MGHDK and CDR2 SYGVNS. This CDR3 has 15 amino acids. J gave up 5 bases and V 3 bases, and 6 bases lay outside the gene matches.

The chain carries TRBV14 and TRBJ2-7; TRBD2 agrees at 11 bases. The V gene's germline CDR1 is SGHDN and CDR2 FVKESK. This CDR3 has 17 amino acids. V lost 4 bases and J lost 2; bases outside the gene matches: 10. The CDR3 DNA is TGTGCCAGCAGCCCCATGGGGGGACTAGCGGTTACCTACGAGCAGTACTTC. It codes for CASSPMGGLAVTYEQYF.

The chain employs TRBV7-2 and TRBJ2-1; D perhaps matches TRBD2 (6 bases). This CDR3 is 16 amino acids long. The V gene's germline CDR1 is SGHTA and CDR2 FQGNSA. V lost 1 base and J 4 bases, leaving 14 bases between the germline ends. The CDR3 bases are TGTGCCAGCAGCTTAGTGGGGAGGAATATATACAATGAGCAGTTCTTC. Translated: CASSLVGRNIYNEQFF.

The rearrangement links TRBV19 to TRBJ1-2, with 7 bases aligning to TRBD1. Germline V CDR1 and CDR2: LNHDA, SQIVND (reference sequence). Trimming removed 5 bases from V and 4 bases from J; junction bases left unmatched: 7. CDR3 size: 14 residues. The CDR3 coding sequence is TGTGCCAGTAGTGGGACAGTCTCAGTCTATGGCTACACCTTC. It translates to CASSGTVSVYGYTF. The complete variable domain, with remaining parts taken from reference TRBV19 and TRBJ1-2, reads DGGITQSPKYLFRKEGQNVTLSCEQNLNHDAMYWYRQDPGQGLRLIYYSQIVNDFQKGDIAEGYSVSREKKESFPLTVTSAQKNPTAFYLCASSGTVSVYGYTFGSGTRLTVV.

This chain links TRBV7-8 with TRBJ2-3, with 9 bases that match TRBD1. The germline CDR1 and CDR2 sequences are SGHVS and FQNEAQ. The CDR3 runs 15 residues. V shed 2 bases, J shed 6 bases, and the junction held 6 bases outside the gene matches. CDR3 protein: CASSLRTGAGDTQYF. CDR3 nucleotides: TGTGCCAGCAGCTTACGGACAGGGGCTGGGGATACGCAGTATTTT.

The chain carries TRBV6-5 and TRBJ2-1; D is unclear. V lost 6 bases and J lost 10, with 16 bases in between. Per germline, CDR1 MNHEY and CDR2 SVGAGI. This CDR3 region has 13 residues. The CDR3: CASSHLKVTEQFF. The CDR3 coding sequence is TGTGCCAGCAGCCACCTTAAAGTGACAGAGCAGTTCTTC.

The V call is TRBV7-2, the J call TRBJ2-5; 12 nucleotides agree with TRBD2. V was pared by 3 bases and J by 5 bases, with 4 bases of the junction left unmatched. The CDR3 has 15 residues. Germline loops: CDR1 SGHTA, CDR2 FQGNSA. The CDR3 reads CASSFGLAGGETQYF. The DNA for the CDR3 is TGTGCCAGCAGCTTCGGGCTAGCGGGAGGGGAGACCCAGTACTTC.

The chain recombines TRBV5-8 with TRBJ2-3; D perhaps matches TRBD2 (6 bases). The V end lost 4 bases, the J end lost 5 bases, and 17 bases lay between the germline ends. This CDR3 is 15 amino acids long. Per the germline V gene, CDR1 is SGHTS and CDR2 is YDEGEE. For the CDR3, the DNA is TGTGCCAGCAGCCTGGGACTCACGCGGGGAGATACGCAGTATTTT. As protein: CASSLGLTRGDTQYF.

In its sample, this clone was seen a few times. The CDR3 here is CASSLYRDSSNQPQHF. The CDR3 region has the DNA TGTGCCAGCAGTCTCTACCGGGACAGCTCCAATCAGCCCCAGCATTTT. The chain uses TRBV28 and TRBJ1-5; 7 bases map to TRBD1. Looked up from germline, CDR1 is MDHEN and CDR2 is SYDVKM. V trimming: 5 bases; J trimming: 3 bases; junction bases outside the gene matches: 10. CDR3 length equals 16 residues. The variable domain in full, with the rest retrieved from reference TRBV28 and TRBJ1-5, is DVKVTQSSRYLVKRTGEKVFLECVQDMDHENMFWYRQDPGLGLRLIYFSYDVKMKEKGDIPEGYSVSREKKERFSLILESASTNQTSMYLCASSLYRDSSNQPQHFGDGTRLSIL.

V and J are TRBV7-2 and TRBJ2-3, with D possibly TRBD1 on 6 matching bases. Germline loops: CDR1 SGHTA, CDR2 FQGNSA. V gave up 6 bases and J gave up 6 bases, with 16 bases separating them. This CDR3 has 14 amino acids. CDR3 bases: TGTGCCAGCAGACCCAACCAGGGGTTGGATACGCAGTATTTT. It yields the protein CASRPNQGLDTQYF.

The chain carries TRBV4-1 and TRBJ2-3; D perhaps matches TRBD2 (5 bases). Trimming cost V 0 bases and J 4 bases, with 11 bases left between them. Germline lookup yields CDR1 MGHRA and CDR2 YSYEKL. The CDR3 has 15 amino acids. Written as DNA, the CDR3 is TGCGCCAGCAGCCAAGAGGGTAGCGTGGCAGATACGCAGTATTTT. This sequence encodes CASSQEGSVADTQYF.

CDR3 region: CASSSEGGSEQFF. The CDR3 nucleotides are TGTGCCAGCAGTTCAGAGGGCGGGAGCGAGCAGTTCTTC. The gene calls are TRBV7-9 and TRBJ2-1, with 7 bases identical to TRBD2. V lost 6 bases, J lost 10 bases, and 9 bases stayed unmatched. Germline CDR1 and CDR2: SEHNR and FQNEAQ (reference sequence). The CDR3 length is 13 residues.

This chain joins TRBV30 and TRBJ1-6; TRBD1 aligns across 9 bases. V gave up 3 bases and J gave up 7 bases; unmatched junction bases: 7. CDR1 is GTSNPN and CDR2 is SVGIG in the germline V gene (reference sequence). The CDR3 length is 15 residues. DNA of the CDR3: TGTGCCTGGAGGTCAGGGACAGGGAGGAATTCACCCCTCCACTTT. It encodes CAWRSGTGRNSPLHF.

In DNA form, the CDR3 reads TGCGCCAGCAGCTTGGTCCCGGGACAGGATACGCAGTATTTT. It yields the protein CASSLVPGQDTQYF. The chain links TRBV5-1 to TRBJ2-3, with TRBD1 matching over 7 bases. Germline CDR1 is SGHRS and CDR2 is YFSETQ. CDR3 length equals 14 residues. Germline trimming cut 0 bases from V and 6 bases from J; bases unmatched to any gene: 4.

The chain joins TRBV5-6 to TRBJ2-7, with 8 nucleotides matching TRBD2. The J segment lost 0 bases and the V segment lost 4 bases, leaving 15 bases of the junction unmatched. The CDR3 covers 18 residues. CDR1 and CDR2 (germline): SGHDT, YYEEEE. CDR3 coding DNA: TGTGCCAGCAGCCAGAAGGTGCCTAGCGGGTCGAGCTCCTACGAGCAGTACTTC. It encodes CASSQKVPSGSSSYEQYF.

This chain joins TRBV6-5 and TRBJ1-2; D is possibly TRBD1 (6 bases). The CDR3 runs to 13 residues. V was cut by 4 bases and J by 3 bases, with 9 bases left in between. Germline-derived CDR1 and CDR2 are MNHEY and SVGAGI. Here the CDR3 reads CASSLYRDYGYTF. The DNA of the CDR3 is TGTGCCAGCAGTTTATACAGGGACTATGGCTACACCTTC.

The genes are TRBV15 and TRBJ2-1, with D hard to call. The CDR3 runs to 13 residues. Germline V gene lookup returns CDR1 LNHNV and CDR2 YYDKDF (reference sequence). Trimming cost V 0 bases and J 4 bases, with 4 bases left between them. This CDR3 reads CATSREQYNEQFF. As DNA, the CDR3 is TGTGCCACCAGCAGAGAACAGTACAATGAGCAGTTCTTC.

The chain recombines TRBV7-2 with TRBJ1-5; TRBD1 agrees at 8 bases. This CDR3 contains 14 residues. The V gene's germline CDR1 is SGHTA and CDR2 FQGNSA. V trimming: 2 bases; J trimming: 4 bases; junction bases outside the gene matches: 1. The CDR3 sequence is CASSLTGGNQPQHF. Here the CDR3 DNA reads TGTGCCAGCAGCTTAACAGGGGGAAATCAGCCCCAGCATTTT.

This clone has a single count. The J gene is TRBJ2-1, the V gene TRBV9; D gene unclear. This CDR3 is 16 amino acids long. Per the germline V gene, CDR1 is SGDLS and CDR2 is YYNGEE. The V end was cut by 0 bases, the J end by 0 bases, with 10 bases between. CDR3 region: CASSVVPHSSYNEQFF. The CDR3 DNA is TGTGCCAGCAGCGTAGTGCCACACAGCTCCTACAATGAGCAGTTCTTC.

The chain joins TRBV18 to TRBJ2-7, with D possibly TRBD1 on 5 matching bases. V lost 1 base and J lost 0, with 10 bases in between. CDR1 and CDR2 (germline): KGHSH, LQKENI. The CDR3 loop spans 15 amino acids. CDR3 sequence: CASSPLDRLSYEQYF. The DNA of the CDR3 is TGTGCCAGCTCACCACTTGACAGACTCTCCTACGAGCAGTACTTC.

V and J are TRBV7-9 and TRBJ2-3, with 7 bases that match TRBD1. The germline V gene encodes CDR1 SEHNR and CDR2 FQNEAQ (reference sequence). The CDR3 has 12 residues. With V trimmed by 10 bases and J by 2 bases, 3 bases remained unmatched. CDR3 region: CATDRYTDTQYF. In nucleotides, the CDR3 is TGTGCCACGGACAGGTACACAGATACGCAGTATTTT.

This chain links TRBV6-5 with TRBJ1-1; D might be TRBD1 (5 bases). CDR1 MNHEY and CDR2 SVGAGI come from the germline V gene. Trimming shortened V by 0 bases and J by 3 bases, and 11 bases separated the two germline ends. The CDR3 is 15 amino acids. CDR3 DNA sequence: TGTGCCAGCAGTTACTCCGGGGGTTCGGACACTGAAGCTTTCTTT. Translated: CASSYSGGSDTEAFF.

The chain joins TRBV4-1 to TRBJ2-5; D ambiguous. The CDR3 is 14 residues long. Trimming cost V 1 base and J 5 bases, with 11 bases left between them. Germline lookup yields CDR1 MGHRA and CDR2 YSYEKL. The CDR3: CASSQGTSGETQYF. The CDR3, as DNA: TGCGCCAGCAGCCAAGGAACCTCCGGGGAGACCCAGTACTTC.

The V call is TRBV5-1, the J call TRBJ1-2; 7 bases are shared with TRBD1. The CDR3 has 15 amino acids. In germline, CDR1 is SGHRS, CDR2 YFSETQ. Trimming cost V 4 bases and J 8 bases; bases outside gene matches: 14. The CDR3 region has the DNA TGCGCCAGCAGCCCCTCCCACCTGGACAGGTTCGGCTACACCTTC. This codes for CASSPSHLDRFGYTF.